The 2 T cell receptor beta chains listed next were all sequenced from one sample in a study of blood T cell repertoires in COVID-19. Sequencing used immunoSEQ multiplex PCR; TCRdb keeps in-frame clones, though not all of them. This table holds about 150,000 clones, roughly 80% found once. Sequencing input: peripheral blood. These receptor sequences come from a man in his fifties with active or convalescent COVID-19.

This clone was seen a handful of times. The chain links TRBV5-1 to TRBJ1-4, with TRBD1 matching over 10 bases. V trimming: 3 bases; J trimming: 6 bases; junction bases outside the gene matches: 11. Germline CDR1 reads SGHRS; CDR2 reads YFSETQ. The CDR3 spans 17 residues. The CDR3 coding sequence is TGCGCCAGCAGCTGGGGGACAGGGGAATATAGGGATGAAAAACTGTTTTTT. It translates to CASSWGTGEYRDEKLFF.

This clone was seen a handful of times. This chain joins TRBV3-1 (or the pseudogene TRBV3-2) and TRBJ2-5; D call uncertain. V was trimmed by 1 base and J by 2 bases, leaving 11 bases between them. Germline CDR1 is LGHDT and CDR2 is YNNKEL (reference sequence). The CDR3 loop spans 15 amino acids. CDR3 bases: TGTGCCAGCAGCCAAGGGTCCGGGTGGCAAGAGACCCAGTACTTC. Translation gives CASSQGSGWQETQYF.